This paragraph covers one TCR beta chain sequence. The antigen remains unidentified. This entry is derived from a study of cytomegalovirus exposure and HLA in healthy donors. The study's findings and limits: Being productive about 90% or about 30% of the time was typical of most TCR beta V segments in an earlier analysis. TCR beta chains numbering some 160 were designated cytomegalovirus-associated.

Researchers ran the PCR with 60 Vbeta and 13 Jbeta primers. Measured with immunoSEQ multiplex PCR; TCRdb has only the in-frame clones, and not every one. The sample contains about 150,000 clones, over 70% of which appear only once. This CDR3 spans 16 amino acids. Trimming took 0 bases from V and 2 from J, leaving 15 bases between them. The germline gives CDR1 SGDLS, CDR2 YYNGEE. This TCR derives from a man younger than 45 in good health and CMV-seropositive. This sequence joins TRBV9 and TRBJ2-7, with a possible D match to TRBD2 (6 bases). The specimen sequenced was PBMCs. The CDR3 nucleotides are TGTGCCAGCAGCGTAGGTTTGAGCGGGCCGCCCTACGAGCAGTACTTC. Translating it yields CASSVGLSGPPYEQYF. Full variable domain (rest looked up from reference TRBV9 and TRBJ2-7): DSGVTQTPKHLITATGQRVTLRCSPRSGDLSVYWYQQSLDQGLQFLIQYYNGEERAKGNILERFSAQQFPDLHSELNLSSLELGDSALYFCASSVGLSGPPYEQYFGPGTRLTVT.